This TCR beta chain emerged from a study of cytomegalovirus exposure and HLA in healthy donors. Study results and limitations: Later on, an analysis showed TCR association rates differing by HLA locus, with DRB1 the most and HLA-C the fewest. Further analysis, carried out later, found HLA-associated TCR beta chains more clonally expanded than equally common other chains. Most sequenced TCRs were rare (though some public TCRs occurred in many donors). Sequencing likely caused a cluster of highly shared sequence variants.

This CDR3 comprises 19 residues. The V gene end was trimmed by 4 bases and the J gene end by 0 bases; junction bases not matched to a gene: 13. Germline V lookup: CDR1 ENHRY, CDR2 SYGVKD. This clone occurred once. Antigen specificity is unknown. This PCR relied on a set of 60 Vbeta primers and 13 Jbeta primers. The protocol was immunoSEQ multiplex PCR, while the TCRdb copy is restricted to in-frame clones and leaves out a portion. This table holds nearly 200,000 clones, about four fifths found once. The chain couples TRBV10-3 to TRBJ2-1, with 9 bases lining up with TRBD2. Sequencing used PBMCs. The sequence came from a male donor in good health and CMV-seropositive. The CDR3 region is CAISGRGLAGGPSYNEQFF. CDR3 nucleotide sequence: TGTGCCATCAGTGGTAGGGGCTTGGCGGGAGGGCCCTCCTACAATGAGCAGTTCTTC.